This TCR beta chain appears in the sequencing data of a study of identical twins. The study's findings and limits: Zero-insertion findings could be partly confounded by invariant cells (MAIT and iNKT cells). Memory repertoires showed no such pattern, whereas abundant cord blood beta clonotypes carried fewer insertions.

With template switching, a universal primer site was added, and the cDNA carried unique molecular identifiers. TCRdb re-called the 5' RACE reads through MiXCR, storing one row per CDR3 protein. The table includes hundreds of thousands of distinct CDR3 sequences, roughly an eighth detected once. This clonotype has more than one count but fewer than ten. As yet, its antigen is unknown. The CDR3 contains 19 residues. CDR1 is SGHTA, CDR2 FQGNSA, per germline. V trimming: 2 bases; J trimming: 3 bases; junction bases outside the gene matches: 9. This sample also belongs to another study, concerning yellow fever vaccine responses in identical twins.

The clonotype was recovered from a woman between 18 and 29 years old in good health. The material sequenced was PBMCs. The V call is TRBV7-2, the J call TRBJ2-3, with 15 bases lining up with TRBD2. CDR3 sequence (DNA): TGTGCCAGCAGCTTAACGGGACTAGCGGGAGGTTTGTTAACAGATACGCAGTATTTT. As protein: CASSLTGLAGGLLTDTQYF. The full variable domain, completed using reference TRBV7-2 and TRBJ2-3, is GAGVSQSPSNKVTEKGKDVELRCDPISGHTALYWYRQSLGQGLEFLIYFQGNSAPDKSGLPSDRFSAERTGGSVSTLTIQRTQQEDSAVYLCASSLTGLAGGLLTDTQYFGPGTRLTVL.